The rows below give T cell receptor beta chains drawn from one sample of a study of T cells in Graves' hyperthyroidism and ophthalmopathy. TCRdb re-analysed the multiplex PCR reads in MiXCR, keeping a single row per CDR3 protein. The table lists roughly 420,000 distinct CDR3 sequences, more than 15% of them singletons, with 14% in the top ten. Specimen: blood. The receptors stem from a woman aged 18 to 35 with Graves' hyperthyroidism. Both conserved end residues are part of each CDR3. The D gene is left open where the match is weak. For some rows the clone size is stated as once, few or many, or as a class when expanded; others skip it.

TGCAGTGCTTGGACTAGCGGGAGACAAGAGACCCAGTACTTC | CSAWTSGRQETQYF | TRBD2 | TRBJ2-5 | TRBV20-1 | many
TGTGCCAGCAGCATGAACCGGGACAGGGCTGAAGCTTTCTTT | CASSMNRDRAEAFF | TRBD1 | TRBJ1-1 | TRBV11-2 | NA
TGTGCCAGCAGGGGAGATAGACCGTTGAATGAGCAGTTCTTC | CASRGDRPLNEQFF | NA | TRBJ2-1 | TRBV2 | many
TGTGCCAGCAGTGACTCGGCTAGGGTCTTAGATACGCAGTATTTT | CASSDSARVLDTQYF | NA | TRBJ2-3 | TRBV12-3/TRBV12-4 | many
TGCAGTGCTAGTCCCCTCGCAGCGAATGAGCAGTTCTTC | CSASPLAANEQFF | NA | TRBJ2-1 | TRBV20-1 | many
TGCAGTGCTAGAGGGGACGGCTTGGCCACTGAAGCTTTCTTT | CSARGDGLATEAFF | NA | TRBJ1-1 | TRBV20-1 | many
TGCAGTGCTAGAGTGGGACTAGCGGGGGGCGCTAATACGCAGTATTTT | CSARVGLAGGANTQYF | TRBD2 | TRBJ2-3 | TRBV20-1 | NA
TGTGCCAGCAGTACGGGGAGCGGGGGGATTAATGAGCAGTTCTTC | CASSTGSGGINEQFF | TRBD2 | TRBJ2-1 | TRBV7-3 | few
TGCAGTGCTGGAAACAGGGGATCCAAAAACATTCAGTACTTC | CSAGNRGSKNIQYF | TRBD1 | TRBJ2-4 | TRBV20-1 | few
TGTGCCAGCAGCCTGACCCCTACGCAGTATTTT | CASSLTPTQYF | NA | TRBJ2-3 | TRBV11-2 | many
TGTGCCAGCGGACCGAGCTCTGGAAACACCATATATTTT | CASGPSSGNTIYF | NA | TRBJ1-3 | TRBV3-1 | many
TGTGCCAGCAGCACGGGACTAGCGGGAGAGGCCGGGGAGCTGTTTTTT | CASSTGLAGEAGELFF | TRBD2 | TRBJ2-2 | TRBV13 | NA
TGTGCCAGCAGCTTATTGCAGATGAACACTGAAGCTTTCTTT | CASSLLQMNTEAFF | NA | TRBJ1-1 | TRBV13 | NA
TGTGCCAGCAGTCCCGGGACAGGGGGCGAGCAGTACTTC | CASSPGTGGEQYF | TRBD1 | TRBJ2-7 | TRBV12-3/TRBV12-4 | many
TGTGCCACCAGCAGAGTATTGGGGAGTCCCGGCAATGAGCAGTTCTTC | CATSRVLGSPGNEQFF | NA | TRBJ2-1 | TRBV15 | many
TGCAGTGCTAGAGTAAAGATGCAAACCGGGGAGCTGTTTTTT | CSARVKMQTGELFF | NA | TRBJ2-2 | TRBV20-1 | many
TGTGCCAGCAGCGGAGGGAATTTGGTAGATACGCAGTATTTT | CASSGGNLVDTQYF | NA | TRBJ2-3 | TRBV9 | few
TGTGCCAGCAGGGGGACAGACAAAAACTATAATTCACCCCTCCACTTT | CASRGTDKNYNSPLHF | TRBD1 | TRBJ1-6 | TRBV28 | few
TGTGCCAGCTCACCAGGGCAGGGCCCCGCAGGTGAGCAGTTCTTC | CASSPGQGPAGEQFF | NA | TRBJ2-1 | TRBV18 | many
TGTGCCAGCAGATCCTTTCGGACTAGTCTCTACAATGAGCAGTTCTTC | CASRSFRTSLYNEQFF | TRBD2 | TRBJ2-1 | TRBV11-2 | NA
TGTGCCAGCAGCCTCGGACGGGGGGGACCTTATGGCTACACCTTC | CASSLGRGGPYGYTF | NA | TRBJ1-2 | TRBV7-8 | many
TGTGCCACCAGCAGGGCACTTCCTGAAGCTTTCTTT | CATSRALPEAFF | NA | TRBJ1-1 | TRBV15 | many
TGCGGCGTCAGCACCGGGGAGCTGTTTTTT | CGVSTGELFF | NA | TRBJ2-2 | TRBV29-1 | NA
TGCAGTGCTAGAGATCCTACTAAGGGTTCCTACGAGCAGTACTTC | CSARDPTKGSYEQYF | NA | TRBJ2-7 | TRBV20-1 | many
TGTGCCAGCAGCTCTGCGGACAGGGGCGGAAACACCATATATTTT | CASSSADRGGNTIYF | TRBD1 | TRBJ1-3 | TRBV5-6 | NA
TGTGCCAGCAGTTACGACAGGGTCGGTGGCTACACCTTC | CASSYDRVGGYTF | TRBD1 | TRBJ1-2 | TRBV2 | NA
TGTGCCAGCAGCTACCGAGGGACTAGCGGGAAGGCCGCAGATACGCAGTATTTT | CASSYRGTSGKAADTQYF | TRBD2 | TRBJ2-3 | TRBV12-3/TRBV12-4 | NA
TGTGCCAGCAGGGATTCGGACGTCTCTGGGGCCAACGTCCTGACTTTC | CASRDSDVSGANVLTF | NA | TRBJ2-6 | TRBV6-1 | few
TGTGCCAGCAGCCCCTCAGCCGCAACTAATGAAAAACTGTTTTTT | CASSPSAATNEKLFF | NA | TRBJ1-4 | TRBV12-3/TRBV12-4 | many
TGTGCCAGCGGCGGGGGGCGCGTCACAGATACGCAGTATTTT | CASGGGRVTDTQYF | TRBD2 | TRBJ2-3 | TRBV28 | few
TGCAGTGGCCTCGCGGGAGGTAGCTCCTACGAGCAGTACTTC | CSGLAGGSSYEQYF | TRBD2 | TRBJ2-7 | TRBV20-1 | NA
TGCAGTGCGCGGACTAGCTCGCGCGGCACCGGGGAGCTGTTTTTT | CSARTSSRGTGELFF | TRBD2 | TRBJ2-2 | TRBV20-1 | NA
TGTGCCAGCAGTGATATGTTTTTGCAGGGAGTGTCTGGGGCCAACGTCCTGACTTTC | CASSDMFLQGVSGANVLTF | NA | TRBJ2-6 | TRBV6-1 | NA
TGCGCCAGCAGTGATGAGGGCCGACCTGAAGCTTTCTTT | CASSDEGRPEAFF | NA | TRBJ1-1 | TRBV10-1 | many
TGTGCTAGCAGCTCCCAACGGGGGATAGCCGGGGAGCTGTTTTTT | CASSSQRGIAGELFF | NA | TRBJ2-2 | TRBV7-7 | few
TGTGCCAGTACTGCTGACAGGGACTATAGCAATCAGCCCCAGCATTTT | CASTADRDYSNQPQHF | TRBD1 | TRBJ1-5 | TRBV19 | NA
TGTGCCAGCAGCGAGTGGACGGGAAATTCACCCCTCCACTTT | CASSEWTGNSPLHF | NA | TRBJ1-6 | TRBV7-2 | few